This T cell receptor (beta chain) is drawn from a study of CD8+CD57+ T cells in acquired aplastic anemia. Study-wide findings and caveats: Simpson's diversity of CD8+ cells was not significantly different in patients compared with controls. Patients and controls shared approximately 28 CD8+ CDR3 sequences.

TCR beta VDJ and CDR3 profiles were obtained from a genomic DNA template. MiXCR, applied by TCRdb to the reads, yields one record per CDR3 protein. Of around 130,000 distinct CDR3 sequences in the sample, approximately 61% were seen once. V was cut by 0 bases and J by 4 bases, with 3 bases left in between. Germline V lookup: CDR1 SGHRS, CDR2 YFSETQ. CDR3 length equals 12 residues. As concerns this clonotype: The antigen is not known.

Whoever was chosen for sequencing had shown CD8+CD57+ cell expansion by flow cytometry. Severe acquired aplastic anemia was present in every patient. By the time of blood sampling, patients had still received no therapy. Sequenced input: sorted CD4+, CD8+, or CD8+CD57+ T cells (not recorded which) from PBMCs. The origin of this receptor is a human donor with aplastic anemia. V gene TRBV5-1 combines with J gene TRBJ2-3; no clear D. CDR3 nucleotide sequence: TGCGCCAGCAGCTTGGATCCAGATACGCAGTATTTT. Its protein is CASSLDPDTQYF.